The source of this T cell receptor (beta chain) is a study of blood T cells in healthy people across ages. Looking at the study overall: Through template switching, about one barcoded beta molecule was captured per two T cells, as measured in model experiments.

The CDR3 consists of 16 residues. Trimming at V came to 5 bases and at J to 4 bases, leaving 8 bases not matched to a gene. Germline V gene sequence: CDR1 LGHNA, CDR2 YNFKEQ. Using a J-beta primer mix together with a sample-barcoded 5' primer, a second PCR was run for 7 to 11 cycles. CDR3-containing paired-end reads numbering at least 2.5 million came from each sample. MiXCR was run by TCRdb on the 5' RACE reads, yielding one entry per CDR3 protein. Of 250,000 to 300,000 distinct CDR3 sequences detected, 25% to 30% appear once; the ten largest clones hold 29%. This clonotype was seen ten or more times. Its antigen is unknown. Whole-study findings and limits: It was held that diversity estimates obtained from one million T cells represented underestimates. Greater diversity and more naive CD4+ cells were seen in long-lived donors than in aged donors.

Sequencing was carried out using blood. The source is a woman in her 70s in good health. The V call is TRBV4-2, the J call TRBJ2-1; TRBD2 agrees at 10 bases. DNA of the CDR3: TGTGCCAGCAGCTTGGCTAGCGGGAGTGATTACAATGAGCAGTTCTTC. Translating gives CASSLASGSDYNEQFF.